The 29 T cell receptor beta chains below were found in one sample sequenced in a study of T-cell memory formation after mild COVID-19. One entry per CDR3 protein results from TCRdb running MiXCR on the 5' RACE reads. The repertoire holds under 300,000 distinct CDR3 sequences, around 17% seen once, with about 3.5% in the top ten. Sequenced input: PBMCs or a T cell subset sorted from them (not recorded which). These TCRs come from a man aged 18 to 30 who had mild COVID-19 (a few samples of this study predate the infection). Cell type and time point are not known.

This clonotype was seen a few times. The gene calls are TRBV29-1 and TRBJ2-5, with D unresolved. CDR3 length: 15 amino acids. Germline assignment: CDR1 SQVTM and CDR2 ANQGSEA. V was trimmed by 5 bases and J by 0 bases, leaving 16 bases between them. CDR3 protein: CSVSPFGTYQETQYF. The CDR3 DNA reads as TGCAGCGTTTCCCCTTTTGGAACGTACCAAGAGACCCAGTACTTC.

A few counts support this clonotype. This chain uses TRBV18 with TRBJ2-7; no clear D. This CDR3 comprises 13 residues. Trimming cost V 3 bases and J 3 bases, with 9 bases left between them. Per germline, CDR1 KGHSH and CDR2 LQKENI. The CDR3 spells CASSPTNSYEQYV. As DNA, the CDR3 is TGTGCCAGCTCACCGACCAACAGCTACGAGCAGTACGTC.

This clonotype was counted between two and nine times. This rearrangement joins TRBV2 to TRBJ2-3, with 8 bases fitting TRBD1. The CDR3 sequence is 15 residues long. With 5 bases clipped from V and 3 bases from J, the junction kept 7 bases outside the gene matches. CDR1 is SNHLY, CDR2 FYNNEI, per germline. CDR3 in amino acids: CASSRTGLLTDTQYF. The CDR3 region has the DNA TGTGCCAGCAGTAGGACAGGGTTACTGACAGATACGCAGTATTTT.

This sequence joins TRBV4-2 and TRBJ2-3, with 7 bases fitting TRBD2. The germline V gene encodes CDR1 LGHNA and CDR2 YNFKEQ. This CDR3 comprises 16 residues. J lost 0 bases, V lost 3 bases, and 6 bases had no gene match. CDR3 loop: CASSHKAGTSTDTQYF. The CDR3 bases are TGTGCCAGCAGCCACAAAGCGGGGACTAGCACAGATACGCAGTATTTT.

This clonotype was observed a handful of times. The rearrangement uses TRBV9 and TRBJ1-6, with 7 bases identical to TRBD1. This CDR3 is 14 amino acids long. V was pared by 3 bases and J by 10 bases, with 7 bases of the junction left unmatched. CDR1 and CDR2 from the germline V gene are SGDLS and YYNGEE. The chain's CDR3 is CASSGDREVSPLHF. CDR3 nucleotides: TGTGCCAGCAGCGGCGACAGGGAGGTCTCACCCCTCCACTTT.

This clonotype was counted ten times or more. The chain links TRBV20-1 to TRBJ2-5; D remains unclear. The CDR3 has 13 amino acids. Germline-derived CDR1 and CDR2 are DFQATT and SNEGSKA (reference sequence). V lost 3 bases, J lost 3 bases, and 11 bases lay in between. The CDR3 here is CSARDGKKETQYF. CDR3 DNA: TGCAGTGCTAGGGACGGCAAGAAAGAGACCCAGTACTTC.

Ten or more counts support this clonotype. The chain uses TRBV7-9 and TRBJ2-7; 7 bases line up with TRBD1. Trimming cost V 5 bases and J 0 bases; bases outside gene matches: 4. The CDR3 is 14 amino acids. Germline V lookup: CDR1 SEHNR, CDR2 FQNEAQ (reference sequence). CDR3 loop: CASSLQGSSYEQYF. The DNA for the CDR3 is TGTGCCAGCAGCCTACAGGGGAGCTCCTACGAGCAGTACTTC.

The V and J genes are TRBV4-2 and TRBJ2-2; unclear D gene. Trimming shortened V by 3 bases and J by 7 bases, and 9 bases separated the two germline ends. Germline V gene lookup returns CDR1 LGHNA and CDR2 YNFKEQ. The length of the CDR3 is 13 residues. The CDR3 region is CASSQSGSGELFF. As DNA, the CDR3 is TGTGCCAGCAGCCAGAGTGGCAGCGGGGAGCTGTTTTTT.

This clonotype was observed at least ten times. The chain links TRBV24-1 to TRBJ2-3; 8 bases fit TRBD1. Germline lookup yields CDR1 KGHDR and CDR2 SFDVKD. This CDR3 has 15 residues. V lost 4 bases and J lost 2; bases outside the gene matches: 4. Here the CDR3 DNA reads TGTGCCACCAGTGAGCCGGGACAGGACACAGATACGCAGTATTTT. This sequence encodes CATSEPGQDTDTQYF.

This clonotype was seen a few times. The chain carries TRBV6-1 and TRBJ1-2; 10 bases line up with TRBD1. Trimming cost V 6 bases and J 4 bases; bases outside gene matches: 8. Germline V gives CDR1 MNHNS, CDR2 SASEGT. This CDR3 has 15 amino acids. CDR3 coding DNA: TGTGCCAGCAGCAAGACAGGGGGCGCCGGCTATGGCTACACCTTC. It yields the protein CASSKTGGAGYGYTF.

V and J are TRBV12-3 or TRBV12-4 and TRBJ1-1; D is undetermined. V dropped 3 bases and J dropped 4 bases, with 9 bases sitting between them. The CDR3 is 13 amino acids. The CDR3 sequence: CASSLVPGTEAFF. For the CDR3, the DNA is TGTGCCAGCAGTTTGGTCCCGGGCACTGAAGCTTTCTTT.

V usage is TRBV20-1 and J usage is TRBJ2-5; a possible D gene is TRBD1 (5 bases). The CDR3 runs to 13 residues. V was clipped by 6 bases and J by 9 bases, with 20 bases between them. Germline V gene sequence: CDR1 DFQATT, CDR2 SNEGSKA (reference sequence). The CDR3 sequence is CSAELGRIGAQYF. The CDR3 nucleotides are TGCAGTGCCGAGCTCGGCCGCATAGGGGCCCAGTACTTC.

This clonotype has only a few counts. The chain carries TRBV24-1 and TRBJ2-3, with a possible D match to TRBD2 (6 bases). The germline V and J ends were trimmed by 7 bases and 2 bases, with 12 bases remaining between them. In germline, CDR1 is KGHDR, CDR2 SFDVKD. The CDR3 loop spans 14 amino acids. The CDR3 is CATSRDSSTDTQYF. The CDR3 nucleotides are TGTGCCACCAGCCGGGACTCGTCCACAGATACGCAGTATTTT.

This clonotype was seen more than once but under ten times. The chain uses TRBV5-1 and TRBJ2-3; D is perhaps TRBD1 (5 bases). V lost 5 bases and J lost 1, with 8 bases in between. The CDR3 consists of 13 residues. The germline CDR1 and CDR2 sequences are SGHRS and YFSETQ. The CDR3 spells CASSIGGTDTQYF. The CDR3 nucleotides read TGCGCCAGCAGTATAGGGGGCACAGATACGCAGTATTTT. The variable domain in full, with the rest retrieved from reference TRBV5-1 and TRBJ2-3, is KAGVTQTPRYLIKTRGQQVTLSCSPISGHRSVSWYQQTPGQGLQFLFEYFSETQRNKGNFPGRFSGRQFSNSRSEMNVSTLELGDSALYLCASSIGGTDTQYFGPGTRLTVL.

The table lists this clonotype with a few counts. The rearrangement uses TRBV7-2 and TRBJ2-5; D is perhaps TRBD2 (6 bases). V was shortened by 3 bases and J by 3 bases, with 8 bases between the two germline ends. CDR3 length equals 13 residues. Germline CDR1 is SGHTA and CDR2 is FQGNSA. The CDR3 DNA is TGTGCCAGCAGCTTCCGCGGGGAAGAGACCCAGTACTTC. Translation: CASSFRGEETQYF.

This clonotype was observed a few times. The chain combines TRBV7-2 with TRBJ2-3; the match to TRBD2 covers 14 bases. J gave up 3 bases and V 7 bases, and 12 bases lay outside the gene matches. Germline CDR1 reads SGHTA; CDR2 reads FQGNSA. The CDR3 contains 18 residues. CDR3 protein: CASTSRLAGGRPTDTQYF. DNA for the CDR3: TGTGCCAGCACTAGCCGACTAGCGGGGGGGAGGCCTACAGATACGCAGTATTTT.

This clonotype occurred a few times. DNA for the CDR3: TGTGCCAGCAGCTTACGGCCGGGACAGGGATCCTTCTTCTCTGGAAACACCATATATTTT. Encoded protein: CASSLRPGQGSFFSGNTIYF. The chain couples TRBV11-2 to TRBJ1-3, with TRBD1 matching 9 bases. J lost 0 bases, V lost 2 bases, and 14 bases had no gene match. This CDR3 region has 20 residues. Germline CDR1 and CDR2: SGHAT and FQNNGV.

V is TRBV5-5 and J is TRBJ2-4; D is perhaps TRBD1 (6 bases). With 4 bases removed from V and 5 bases from J, the gap between germline ends came to 13 bases. The CDR3 covers 14 residues. Germline values: CDR1 SGHKS, CDR2 YYEKEE (reference sequence). The chain's CDR3 is CASSPQGKENIQYF. The CDR3 DNA sequence: TGTGCCAGCAGCCCACAGGGAAAGGAAAACATTCAGTACTTC.

The V and J genes are TRBV6-2 or TRBV6-3 and TRBJ1-2; D is unclear. From germline, CDR1 is MNHEY and CDR2 SVGEGT. The V and J ends lost 5 bases and 4 bases respectively, with 5 bases between them. This CDR3 has 11 amino acids. The CDR3 coding sequence is TGTGCCAGCAGTCAAATCTATGGCTACACCTTC. Its translation: CASSQIYGYTF.

This rearrangement joins TRBV9 to TRBJ1-2; D is unclear. With 3 bases removed from V and 6 bases from J, the gap between germline ends came to 12 bases. This CDR3 is built from 13 residues. The V gene's germline CDR1 is SGDLS and CDR2 YYNGEE. The CDR3 spells CASSGGRSDGYTF. For the CDR3, the DNA is TGTGCCAGCAGCGGTGGCAGGTCGGATGGCTACACCTTC.

The CDR3: CASRPPFYQPQHF. The CDR3 bases are TGTGCCAGCCGACCTCCGTTTTATCAGCCCCAGCATTTT. The chain uses TRBV28 and TRBJ1-5; no definite D call. The CDR3 is 13 residues long. V was cut by 8 bases and J by 5 bases, with 13 bases left in between. Germline V CDR1 and CDR2: MDHEN, SYDVKM.

This clonotype came up a few times. V usage is TRBV5-1 and J usage is TRBJ2-3; 12 bases are a match to TRBD2. The CDR3 sequence is 16 residues long. Germline-derived CDR1 and CDR2 are SGHRS and YFSETQ. The V segment lost 4 bases and the J segment 2 bases; nucleotides outside the gene matches: 5. As DNA, the CDR3 is TGCGCCAGCAGCACCGGGACTAGCGGGTACACAGATACGCAGTATTTT. Translated, it gives CASSTGTSGYTDTQYF. Using reference TRBV5-1 and TRBJ2-3 for the parts outside the CDR3, the full variable domain is KAGVTQTPRYLIKTRGQQVTLSCSPISGHRSVSWYQQTPGQGLQFLFEYFSETQRNKGNFPGRFSGRQFSNSRSEMNVSTLELGDSALYLCASSTGTSGYTDTQYFGPGTRLTVL.

CDR3 sequence reads: CASSTSLNTEAFF. CDR3 bases: TGTGCCAGCAGTACCAGCTTGAACACTGAAGCTTTCTTT. The V and J genes are TRBV2 and TRBJ1-1; D remains ambiguous. Per germline, CDR1 SNHLY and CDR2 FYNNEI. CDR3 length equals 13 residues. With 5 bases removed from V and 0 bases from J, the gap between germline ends came to 7 bases. Combining the CDR3 with reference TRBV2 and TRBJ1-1 gives the whole variable domain EPEVTQTPSHQVTQMGQEVILRCVPISNHLYFYWYRQILGQKVEFLVSFYNNEISEKSEIFDDQFSVERPDGSNFTLKIRSTKLEDSAMYFCASSTSLNTEAFFGQGTRLTVV.

V and J are TRBV5-1 and TRBJ1-1; a possible D gene is TRBD1 (6 bases). The V end was cut by 4 bases, the J end by 8 bases, with 15 bases between. CDR1 SGHRS and CDR2 YFSETQ come from the germline V gene. The CDR3 loop spans 13 amino acids. CDR3 DNA: TGCGCCAGCAGCGTAGACGGACAGACCGAAGCTTTCTTT. This gives the protein CASSVDGQTEAFF.

The sample holds a few counts of this clonotype. CDR3 residues: CASSKQGGQNTEAFF. CDR3 nucleotides: TGTGCCAGTAGTAAGCAGGGAGGTCAGAACACTGAAGCTTTCTTT. The rearrangement joins TRBV19 to TRBJ1-1, with D perhaps matching TRBD1 (5 bases). The CDR3 runs to 15 residues. Trimming shortened V by 4 bases and J by 1 base, and 13 bases separated the two germline ends. The germline V gene encodes CDR1 LNHDA and CDR2 SQIVND (reference sequence).

The V call is TRBV2, the J call TRBJ1-1; D remains unclear. The CDR3 consists of 14 residues. CDR1 is SNHLY, CDR2 FYNNEI, per germline. Trimming took off 5 bases at V and 4 bases at J, with 14 bases between the two ends. CDR3 sequence (DNA): TGTGCCAGCAGTACCGACGGAAGAAGCACTGAAGCTTTCTTT. Translated: CASSTDGRSTEAFF.

J is TRBJ2-7 and V is TRBV20-1, with TRBD1 matching 7 bases. This CDR3 contains 13 residues. Trimming took 6 bases from V and 3 from J; bases not matched to a gene: 8. The germline gives CDR1 DFQATT, CDR2 SNEGSKA (reference sequence). CDR3 loop: CSAVQGVNYEQYV. The CDR3 coding sequence is TGCAGTGCCGTCCAGGGGGTGAACTACGAGCAGTACGTC.

Only a few counts were recorded for this clonotype. The chain has TRBV4-2 and TRBJ1-4, with a possible D match to TRBD1 (5 bases). CDR3 length equals 16 residues. Trimming took off 1 base at V and 0 bases at J, with 9 bases between the two ends. Per germline, CDR1 LGHNA and CDR2 YNFKEQ. CDR3 region: CASSQAQGATNEKLFF. CDR3 sequence (DNA): TGTGCCAGCAGCCAAGCCCAAGGGGCAACTAATGAAAAACTGTTTTTT.

A few counts support this clonotype. This sequence joins TRBV6-6 and TRBJ2-1, with 13 bases lining up with TRBD2. CDR1 and CDR2 from the germline V gene are MNHNY and SVGAGI (reference sequence). The CDR3 runs 14 residues. J lost 10 bases, V lost 6 bases, and 6 bases had no gene match. The CDR3 protein is CASSTSGGAREQFF. The CDR3 nucleotides are TGTGCCAGCAGCACTAGCGGGGGGGCCCGGGAGCAGTTCTTC.